This T cell receptor beta chain was obtained from a study of T cell changes during pregnancy in multiple sclerosis (dated by TCRdb to the late 2010s). About the full investigation: The study examined how the T cell repertoire changed over the course of pregnancy in women with multiple sclerosis.

Preparation of the library involved the immunoSEQ multiplex PCR assay. This immuneACCESS table, as held by TCRdb, lists in-frame sequences with V and J called but not all clones. Of the missing ones, under half trace to an unresolved V gene in checked studies; the others have no known cause. Here the sample has 50,000 to 65,000 clones; approximately 85% occur a single time. 1.5% to 2% of the sample rests with the top ten. There are 16 amino acids in the CDR3, from cysteine to phenylalanine inclusive. Only the CDR3 region is kept as DNA, spanning 48 bases read in frame from base 1. In the germline V gene, CDR1 corresponds to LGHNA and CDR2 to YNFKEQ. V is trimmed back by 2 bases and J by 2 bases, and the junction contains 6 bases that no gene match accounts for. Comments on this clone: The clone's antigen remains unknown. The record has no base qualities; no much larger clone is one base away.

This specimen consisted of peripheral blood, obtained in the first trimester of pregnancy. This receptor chain uses TRBV4-2 and TRBJ2-3; the central 8 bases match TRBD2. This clonotype originated in a female donor with multiple sclerosis, enrolled in a pregnancy study. The DNA sequence is given as TGTGCCAGCAGCCAAAGTCTAGCGGGCCTCACAGATACGCAGTATTTT. It translates to CASSQSLAGLTDTQYF.